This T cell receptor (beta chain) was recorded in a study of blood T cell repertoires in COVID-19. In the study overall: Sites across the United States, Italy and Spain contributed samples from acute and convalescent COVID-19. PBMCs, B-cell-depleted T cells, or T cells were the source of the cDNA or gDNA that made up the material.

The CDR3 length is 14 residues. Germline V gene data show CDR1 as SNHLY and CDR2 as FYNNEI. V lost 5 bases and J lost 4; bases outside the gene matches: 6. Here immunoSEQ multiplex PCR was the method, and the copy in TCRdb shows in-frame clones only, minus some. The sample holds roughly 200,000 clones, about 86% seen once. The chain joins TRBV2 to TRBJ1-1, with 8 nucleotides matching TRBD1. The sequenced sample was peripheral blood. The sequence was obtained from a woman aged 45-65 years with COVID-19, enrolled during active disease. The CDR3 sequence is CASSPTGVSTEAFF. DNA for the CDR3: TGTGCCAGCAGTCCGACAGGGGTTTCCACTGAAGCTTTCTTT.